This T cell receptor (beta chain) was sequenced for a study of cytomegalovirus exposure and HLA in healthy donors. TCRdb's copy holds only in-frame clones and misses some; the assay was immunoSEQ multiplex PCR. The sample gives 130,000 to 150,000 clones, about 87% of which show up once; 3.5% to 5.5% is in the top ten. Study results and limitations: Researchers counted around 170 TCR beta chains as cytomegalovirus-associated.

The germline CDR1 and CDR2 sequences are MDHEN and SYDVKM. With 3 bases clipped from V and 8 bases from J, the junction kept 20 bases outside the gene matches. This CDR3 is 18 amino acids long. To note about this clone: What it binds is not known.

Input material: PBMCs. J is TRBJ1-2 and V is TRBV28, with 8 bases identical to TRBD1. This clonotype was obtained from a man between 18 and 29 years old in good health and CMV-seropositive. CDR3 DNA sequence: TGTGCCAGCAGTTTTCTGGTTTGGCAGGGGGCCCCTTATAGAGGCTACACCTTC. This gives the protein CASSFLVWQGAPYRGYTF.